These T cell receptor beta chains were read from a single sample in a study of cytomegalovirus exposure and HLA in healthy donors. The protocol was immunoSEQ multiplex PCR, while the TCRdb copy is restricted to in-frame clones and leaves out a portion. In the table there are some 49,000 clones, around 94% of which are singletons. The sample was PBMCs. All receptors come from a young woman in good health and CMV-seropositive. CDR3s include the opening cysteine and the closing phenylalanine or tryptophan. The order of the fields is D gene, V gene, J gene, clone size, CDR3 protein, CDR3 DNA. D genes are given only for firm matches. Clone size, where shown, is once, few, many, or a class for clones that have expanded.

>-|TRBV5-1|TRBJ2-7|-
CASSLSGNYEQYF
TGCGCCAGCAGCTTATCGGGGAACTACGAGCAGTACTTC
>-|TRBV5-1|TRBJ1-1|-
CASYPSGPRTEAFF
TGCGCCAGCTATCCAAGTGGCCCCCGCACTGAAGCTTTCTTT
>-|TRBV11-3|TRBJ2-2|-
CASSLGRGRTDNTGELFF
TGTGCCAGCAGCTTGGGGCGGGGGAGGACAGATAACACCGGGGAGCTGTTTTTT
>-|TRBV28|TRBJ2-3|-
CASSNPARVGATGTQYF
TGTGCCAGCAGCAACCCCGCGCGTGTGGGGGCCACGGGTACGCAGTATTTT
>TRBD2|TRBV5-1|TRBJ2-7|once
CASSPRTSGIYEQYF
TGCGCCAGCAGCCCCAGGACTAGCGGGATCTACGAGCAGTACTTC
>TRBD1|TRBV19|TRBJ2-7|-
CASSNGTAYEQYF
TGTGCCAGTTCTAACGGGACAGCCTACGAGCAGTACTTC
>-|TRBV6-5|TRBJ2-5|-
CASRRGQIQETQYF
TGTGCCAGCAGGAGGGGACAAATACAAGAGACCCAGTACTTC
>-|TRBV30|TRBJ1-1|once
CAWGTRRGSYTEAFF
TGTGCCTGGGGTACCAGGCGGGGAAGTTACACTGAAGCTTTCTTT
>TRBD1|TRBV11-2|TRBJ2-7|few
CASSLGHRDRSVQEYF
TGTGCCAGCAGCTTGGGCCACCGGGACAGGTCGGTTCAGGAGTACTTC
>TRBD2|TRBV7-2|TRBJ2-2|-
CASSSRRAGDSGGELFF
TGTGCCAGCAGCTCCAGGAGGGCGGGAGATAGTGGCGGGGAGCTGTTTTTT
>-|TRBV6-1|TRBJ2-7|-
CASSEGSGGLRTYEQYF
TGTGCCAGCAGTGAAGGGTCTGGGGGGTTGAGGACGTACGAGCAGTACTTC
>TRBD2|TRBV27|TRBJ2-5|-
CASSLSTSGSETQYF
TGTGCCAGCAGTTTATCGACTAGCGGGAGCGAGACCCAGTACTTC
>TRBD1|TRBV29-1|TRBJ1-2|-
CSVDRGLGYTF
TGCAGCGTGGACAGGGGGCTCGGCTACACCTTC
>-|TRBV27|TRBJ1-2|-
CATAPGHPAYGYTF
TGTGCCACTGCTCCGGGACATCCAGCCTATGGCTACACCTTC
>TRBD2|TRBV19|TRBJ2-1|-
CASSIGSGRESSYNEQFF
TGTGCCAGTAGTATAGGAAGCGGGAGGGAGAGCTCCTACAATGAGCAGTTCTTC
>-|TRBV5-1|TRBJ1-2|-
CASSLDGAWGYEYTF
TGCGCCAGCAGCTTGGATGGGGCCTGGGGATATGAGTACACCTTC
>-|TRBV6-4|TRBJ1-2|-
CASSDSEGGGYTF
TGTGCCAGCAGTGACTCGGAGGGAGGCGGCTACACCTTC
>TRBD1|TRBV10-1|TRBJ2-7|-
CASSEGQAAFTTSYEQYF
TGCGCCAGCAGTGAGGGACAGGCCGCTTTCACCACGTCCTACGAGCAGTACTTC
>TRBD2|TRBV7-8|TRBJ2-3|-
CASSHSRLAVIPDTQYF
TGTGCCAGCAGCCACTCCCGCCTAGCGGTCATCCCAGATACGCAGTATTTT
>-|TRBV30|TRBJ1-5|-
CAFQGASNQPQHF
TGTGCCTTTCAAGGGGCTAGCAATCAGCCCCAGCATTTT
>-|TRBV21-1|TRBJ1-2|-
CASSDRGYRLSVYGYTF
TGTGCCAGCAGCGACAGGGGGTATCGTCTTAGTGTCTATGGCTACACCTTC
>TRBD1|TRBV5-6|TRBJ2-1|-
CASSRRDSYNEQFF
TGTGCCAGCAGTCGTCGGGACAGCTACAATGAGCAGTTCTTC
>-|TRBV5-4|TRBJ1-1|once
CASSFSSGNTEAFF
TGTGCCAGCAGCTTTTCGAGTGGGAACACTGAAGCTTTCTTT
>TRBD2|TRBV6-1|TRBJ2-1|once
CASSRTSGDYNEQFF
TGTGCCAGCAGCAGGACTAGCGGGGATTACAATGAGCAGTTCTTC
>TRBD1|TRBV7-3|TRBJ2-1|-
CASSSDRGGDNEQFF
TGTGCCAGCAGCTCGGACAGGGGGGGGGACAATGAGCAGTTCTTC
>-|TRBV28|TRBJ2-7|-
CASRSHGTYEQYF
TGTGCCAGCAGATCTCACGGGACCTACGAGCAGTACTTC
>-|TRBV7-9|TRBJ1-1|-
CASSLVGGSEAEAFF
TGTGCCAGCAGCTTAGTGGGTGGGTCAGAGGCTGAAGCTTTCTTT
>-|TRBV25-1|TRBJ2-1|-
CASSDSRRLMDEQFF
TGTGCCAGCAGTGACTCTAGACGCCTTATGGATGAGCAGTTCTTC
>-|TRBV5-1|TRBJ1-6|-
CASSLGNQGYNSPLHF
TGCGCCAGCAGCTTGGGAAATCAGGGTTATAATTCACCCCTCCACTTT
>-|TRBV10-3|TRBJ2-7|few
CAISESRGYEQYF
TGTGCCATCAGTGAGTCGAGAGGATACGAGCAGTACTTC